Below, 15 T cell receptor beta chains from the same sample are listed, as sequenced in a study of cytomegalovirus exposure and HLA in healthy donors. PCR was performed using 60 Vbeta and 13 Jbeta primers. This table comes from immunoSEQ multiplex PCR, and its TCRdb copy is limited to in-frame clones, with some not included. The table records tens of thousands of clones, 75% of them present only once. The sample consisted of PBMCs. These receptors were taken from a woman between 40 and 50 years old in good health and CMV-seropositive.

The chain has TRBV28 and TRBJ2-4; a possible D gene is TRBD2 (5 bases). V was clipped by 2 bases and J by 3 bases, with 11 bases between them. The CDR3 has 15 residues. The germline CDR1 and CDR2 sequences are MDHEN and SYDVKM. This CDR3 is CASSLHGGGKNIQYF. CDR3 nucleotide sequence: TGTGCCAGCAGTTTACATGGTGGAGGCAAAAACATTCAGTACTTC.

The chain employs TRBV19 and TRBJ1-6; TRBD1 matches at 7 bases. CDR1 and CDR2 (germline): LNHDA, SQIVND (reference sequence). The CDR3 contains 16 residues. V lost 5 bases, J lost 7 bases, and 11 bases stayed unmatched. This CDR3 reads CASSPAGQLGNSPLHF. DNA of the CDR3: TGTGCCAGTAGTCCCGCGGGACAGCTGGGGAATTCACCCCTCCACTTT.

This chain links TRBV7-8 with TRBJ2-3, with 8 bases matching TRBD2. CDR1 is SGHVS, CDR2 FQNEAQ, per germline. The CDR3 loop spans 18 amino acids. Losses at the gene ends were 0 bases for V and 2 bases for J; bases not matched to a gene: 10. For the CDR3, the DNA is TGTGCCAGCAGCTTAGCGCCCCTAGCGGGTGCACCCACAGATACGCAGTATTTT. Translated, it gives CASSLAPLAGAPTDTQYF.

The chain couples TRBV6-5 to TRBJ2-2; 9 positions match TRBD1. The CDR3 is made up of 14 amino acids. The trim removed 6 bases at V and 6 bases at J, leaving 5 bases unmatched. Germline CDR1 is MNHEY and CDR2 is SVGAGI. The CDR3: CASRGQGFSGELFF. CDR3 in DNA: TGTGCCAGCAGGGGACAGGGATTTTCCGGGGAGCTGTTTTTT.

The rearrangement joins TRBV6-6 to TRBJ2-3; maybe TRBD1 (5 bases). The CDR3 length is 12 residues. Looked up from germline, CDR1 is MNHNY and CDR2 is SVGAGI (reference sequence). V lost 6 bases and J 4 bases, leaving 8 bases between the germline ends. CDR3 bases: TGTGCCAGCAGCCAGGGTGCAGATACGCAGTATTTT. Residues: CASSQGADTQYF.

The V gene is TRBV2, the J gene TRBJ2-4; D perhaps matches TRBD1 (6 bases). This CDR3 region has 13 residues. CDR1 and CDR2 (germline): SNHLY, FYNNEI. V dropped 2 bases and J dropped 5 bases, with 7 bases sitting between them. The chain's CDR3 is CASSEWGQNIQYF. The DNA for the CDR3 is TGTGCCAGCAGTGAATGGGGGCAAAACATTCAGTACTTC.

This chain connects TRBV9 to TRBJ1-2; 7 nucleotides line up with TRBD1. The CDR3 has 14 residues. V was clipped by 4 bases and J by 4 bases; unmatched bases: 7. Germline CDR1 reads SGDLS; CDR2 reads YYNGEE. The DNA of the CDR3 is TGTGCCAGCAGCACCGGACAGGCCCTCTATGGCTACACCTTC. Encoded protein: CASSTGQALYGYTF.

This clone is classed as medium-sized (0.01 to 0.1%). At the DNA level, this CDR3 is encoded by other sequences in the same sample as well. V is TRBV6-4 and J is TRBJ2-3; 8 nucleotides match TRBD2. In germline, CDR1 is MRHNA, CDR2 SNTAGT. The CDR3 has 15 amino acids. Germline trimming cut 0 bases from V and 3 bases from J; bases unmatched to any gene: 2. CDR3 region: CASSDSGGATDTQYF. Here the CDR3 DNA reads TGTGCCAGCAGTGACTCCGGGGGGGCAACAGATACGCAGTATTTT.

This sequence joins TRBV10-3 and TRBJ2-1; 12 bases align to TRBD2. J gave up 8 bases and V 2 bases, and 7 bases lay outside the gene matches. Germline CDR1 reads ENHRY; CDR2 reads SYGVKD. This CDR3 contains 16 residues. CDR3 sequence: CAISEAASGGVDEQFF. Here the CDR3 DNA reads TGTGCCATCAGTGAGGCGGCTAGCGGGGGGGTGGATGAGCAGTTCTTC.

The chain couples TRBV9 to TRBJ2-1, with D possibly being TRBD2 (7 bases). Germline assignment: CDR1 SGDLS and CDR2 YYNGEE. The CDR3 is 15 residues long. Trimming left V 4 bases short and J 3 bases short, with 14 bases between. CDR3 in amino acids: CASSQGRGGYNEQFF. In DNA form, the CDR3 reads TGTGCCAGCAGCCAAGGGAGGGGGGGCTACAATGAGCAGTTCTTC.

The chain is built from TRBV13 and TRBJ1-3; tentatively, D is TRBD1 (5 bases). The CDR3 is 15 amino acids. V dropped 5 bases and J dropped 3 bases, with 14 bases sitting between them. The germline V gene encodes CDR1 PRHDT and CDR2 FYEKMQ (reference sequence). In nucleotides, the CDR3 is TGTGCCAGCAGCGTCGACAGCGGGAATGGAAACACCATATATTTT. Protein product: CASSVDSGNGNTIYF.

The J gene is TRBJ1-1, the V gene TRBV27, with TRBD1 matching over 7 bases. In germline, CDR1 is MNHEY, CDR2 SMNVEV (reference sequence). V shed 5 bases, J shed 4 bases, and the junction held 10 bases outside the gene matches. The CDR3 loop spans 15 amino acids. The CDR3 coding sequence is TGTGCCAGCAGTGCCCCCTCACAGGGGCCCACTGAAGCTTTCTTT. It translates to CASSAPSQGPTEAFF.

The chain employs TRBV7-2 and TRBJ2-3, with D tentatively TRBD2 (6 bases). Per germline, CDR1 SGHTA and CDR2 FQGNSA. The V end lost 2 bases, the J end lost 1 base, and 13 bases lay between the germline ends. The CDR3 length is 16 residues. The CDR3 protein is CASSLLIAVGTDTQYF. In DNA, the CDR3 is TGTGCCAGCAGCTTACTTATAGCGGTGGGCACAGATACGCAGTATTTT. Full variable domain (rest looked up from reference TRBV7-2 and TRBJ2-3): GAGVSQSPSNKVTEKGKDVELRCDPISGHTALYWYRQSLGQGLEFLIYFQGNSAPDKSGLPSDRFSAERTGGSVSTLTIQRTQQEDSAVYLCASSLLIAVGTDTQYFGPGTRLTVL.

As concerns this clone: The junction differs from germline at one of its ends, possibly a read error. V gene TRBV5-6 combines with J gene TRBJ2-2; D is unresolved. CDR3 size: 14 residues. CDR1 is SGHDT, CDR2 YYEEEE, per germline. CDR3 protein: CVSIRYSTTGELFF. In DNA form, the CDR3 reads TGTGTCAGCATCCGCTACAGTACCACCGGGGAGCTGTTTTTT.

The rearrangement links TRBV6-1 to TRBJ1-3, with D hard to call. V was pared by 3 bases and J by 0 bases, with 9 bases between. The V gene's germline CDR1 is MNHNS and CDR2 SASEGT. The CDR3 covers 15 residues. CDR3 sequence (DNA): TGTGCCAGCAGTGACACACCAGGCTCTGGAAACACCATATATTTT. Protein: CASSDTPGSGNTIYF.